This is a list of T cell receptor beta chains from one sample in a study of OX40 agonist ivuxolimab in advanced cancers. Method: immunoSEQ multiplex PCR; TCRdb's copy keeps in-frame clones and lacks some. Of about 51,000 clones listed, about 80% were seen once; the top ten hold around 2%. Sample: CD4+ or CD8+ T cells sorted from blood, taken in a trial of the OX40 agonist ivuxolimab. All receptors come from an adult with an advanced solid tumor such as melanoma, head and neck, liver or kidney cancer. The CDR3 runs from the conserved cysteine through the conserved F or W. D genes are given only for firm matches. Rows may omit the clone size; those that give it use once, few, many or a size class.

D gene: .
clone size: once
J gene: TRBJ1-2
V gene: TRBV11-2
CDR3 protein: CASSVTGTGFGYTF
CDR3 DNA: TGTGCCAGCAGCGTTACAGGGACCGGGTTCGGCTACACCTTC

D gene: .
clone size: .
J gene: TRBJ2-7
V gene: TRBV6-5
CDR3 protein: CASSYRMGEQYF
CDR3 DNA: TGTGCCAGCAGTTACAGAATGGGTGAGCAGTACTTC

D gene: .
clone size: .
J gene: TRBJ1-1
V gene: TRBV20-1
CDR3 protein: CSAPRNTEAFF
CDR3 DNA: TGCAGTGCCCCACGGAACACTGAAGCTTTCTTT

D gene: TRBD2
clone size: .
J gene: TRBJ2-5
V gene: TRBV2
CDR3 protein: CASRKRTFGGRASETQYF
CDR3 DNA: TGTGCCAGCAGAAAGAGGACTTTTGGCGGGAGGGCCTCAGAGACCCAGTACTTC

D gene: .
clone size: .
J gene: TRBJ2-1
V gene: TRBV9
CDR3 protein: CASSVGASEQFF
CDR3 DNA: TGTGCCAGCAGCGTAGGGGCAAGTGAGCAGTTCTTC

D gene: TRBD2
clone size: .
J gene: TRBJ2-7
V gene: TRBV5-1
CDR3 protein: CASQMTSGSGAREQYF
CDR3 DNA: TGCGCCAGCCAAATGACTAGCGGGAGTGGGGCGAGAGAGCAGTACTTC

D gene: TRBD1
clone size: .
J gene: TRBJ1-1
V gene: TRBV7-3
CDR3 protein: CASSLTGLNTEAFF
CDR3 DNA: TGTGCCAGCAGCTTGACAGGGCTGAACACTGAAGCTTTCTTT

D gene: TRBD2
clone size: .
J gene: TRBJ2-1
V gene: TRBV18
CDR3 protein: CASSPPGLAGGEQFF
CDR3 DNA: TGTGCCAGCTCACCACCGGGACTAGCGGGAGGTGAGCAGTTCTTC

D gene: TRBD1
clone size: .
J gene: TRBJ2-5
V gene: TRBV5-4
CDR3 protein: CASSPRTGRYQETQYF
CDR3 DNA: TGTGCCAGCAGCCCAAGGACAGGCAGGTACCAAGAGACCCAGTACTTC

D gene: TRBD2
clone size: .
J gene: TRBJ2-2
V gene: TRBV19
CDR3 protein: CASSIPGTSDTGELFF
CDR3 DNA: TGTGCCAGTAGTATCCCCGGGACTAGCGACACCGGGGAGCTGTTTTTT

D gene: .
clone size: few
J gene: TRBJ1-2
V gene: TRBV28
CDR3 protein: CASGRGGSIGGYTF
CDR3 DNA: TGTGCCAGCGGAAGAGGGGGGTCCATTGGAGGCTACACCTTC

D gene: .
clone size: .
J gene: TRBJ2-3
V gene: TRBV11-1
CDR3 protein: CASSLGGSQDTQYF
CDR3 DNA: TGTGCCAGCAGCTTAGGGGGGTCCCAGGATACGCAGTATTTT

D gene: .
clone size: .
J gene: TRBJ2-2
V gene: TRBV6-1
CDR3 protein: CASSEIPGLVVGELFF
CDR3 DNA: TGTGCCAGCAGTGAAATTCCAGGGTTGGTTGTCGGGGAGCTGTTTTTT

D gene: .
clone size: .
J gene: TRBJ1-5
V gene: TRBV19
CDR3 protein: CASSTGGFGQPQHF
CDR3 DNA: TGTGCCAGTAGTACGGGGGGATTCGGGCAGCCCCAGCATTTT

D gene: .
clone size: .
J gene: TRBJ1-4
V gene: TRBV6-6
CDR3 protein: CASTWDIPEKLFF
CDR3 DNA: TGTGCCAGCACCTGGGACATTCCTGAAAAACTGTTTTTT

D gene: .
clone size: .
J gene: TRBJ2-1
V gene: TRBV6-5
CDR3 protein: CASSYGAYNEQFF
CDR3 DNA: TGTGCCAGCAGTTATGGCGCGTACAATGAGCAGTTCTTC

D gene: TRBD2
clone size: .
J gene: TRBJ2-7
V gene: TRBV6-1
CDR3 protein: CASKEAGSSYEQYF
CDR3 DNA: TGTGCCAGCAAAGAAGCGGGATCCTCCTACGAGCAGTACTTC

D gene: TRBD2
clone size: .
J gene: TRBJ2-2
V gene: TRBV6-1
CDR3 protein: CASSILAGGSGELFF
CDR3 DNA: TGTGCCAGCAGCATACTAGCGGGAGGGTCGGGGGAGCTGTTTTTT

D gene: TRBD2
clone size: .
J gene: TRBJ2-1
V gene: TRBV27
CDR3 protein: CASSLSSGRASSYNEQFF
CDR3 DNA: TGTGCCAGCAGTTTATCTAGCGGGAGGGCCAGCTCCTACAATGAGCAGTTCTTC

D gene: TRBD1
clone size: .
J gene: TRBJ1-5
V gene: TRBV6-5
CDR3 protein: CASSRTGDQPQHF
CDR3 DNA: TGTGCCAGCAGCAGGACAGGGGATCAGCCCCAGCATTTT

D gene: TRBD1
clone size: .
J gene: TRBJ2-7
V gene: TRBV29-1
CDR3 protein: CSASTGSSYEQYF
CDR3 DNA: TGCAGCGCATCGACAGGGAGCTCCTACGAGCAGTACTTC

D gene: .
clone size: few
J gene: TRBJ1-4
V gene: TRBV2
CDR3 protein: CAIQATNEKLFF
CDR3 DNA: TGTGCCATTCAGGCAACTAATGAAAAACTGTTTTTT

D gene: .
clone size: .
J gene: TRBJ2-7
V gene: TRBV4-1
CDR3 protein: CASSQGSLARVYEQYF
CDR3 DNA: TGCGCCAGCAGCCAAGGGTCCCTTGCCCGAGTTTACGAGCAGTACTTC

D gene: .
clone size: .
J gene: TRBJ1-2
V gene: TRBV19
CDR3 protein: CASRGSTWGYTF
CDR3 DNA: TGTGCCAGTAGGGGGTCGACTTGGGGCTACACCTTC

D gene: TRBD1
clone size: .
J gene: TRBJ1-2
V gene: TRBV4-1
CDR3 protein: CASSQGQGGSGYTF
CDR3 DNA: TGCGCCAGCAGCCAAGGACAGGGAGGGTCTGGCTACACCTTC

D gene: .
clone size: .
J gene: TRBJ1-6
V gene: TRBV25-1
CDR3 protein: CASSAQINSPLHF
CDR3 DNA: TGTGCCAGCAGTGCCCAAATCAATTCACCCCTCCACTTT

D gene: .
clone size: .
J gene: TRBJ2-4
V gene: TRBV12-5
CDR3 protein: CASGLVRTAVAKNIQYF
CDR3 DNA: TGTGCTAGTGGTTTGGTAAGGACAGCGGTAGCCAAAAACATTCAGTACTTC

D gene: .
clone size: .
J gene: TRBJ1-5
V gene: TRBV19
CDR3 protein: CASSIGGKYSNQPQHF
CDR3 DNA: TGTGCCAGTAGTATAGGGGGGAAGTATAGCAATCAGCCCCAGCATTTT

D gene: .
clone size: .
J gene: TRBJ2-1
V gene: TRBV5-4
CDR3 protein: CASSSGLTNEQFF
CDR3 DNA: TGTGCCAGCAGCTCGGGACTTACCAATGAGCAGTTCTTC

D gene: TRBD1
clone size: .
J gene: TRBJ2-6
V gene: TRBV10-3
CDR3 protein: CAISTRDRISGANVLTF
CDR3 DNA: TGTGCCATCAGTACACGGGACAGGATCTCTGGGGCCAACGTCCTGACTTTC

D gene: .
clone size: .
J gene: TRBJ2-3
V gene: TRBV6-1
CDR3 protein: CASSESIQATDTQYF
CDR3 DNA: TGTGCCAGCAGTGAATCCATACAGGCCACAGATACGCAGTATTTT

D gene: TRBD1
clone size: .
J gene: TRBJ2-1
V gene: TRBV28
CDR3 protein: CASSPGTGNYNEQFF
CDR3 DNA: TGTGCCAGCAGCCCCGGGACAGGTAATTACAATGAGCAGTTCTTC

D gene: .
clone size: .
J gene: TRBJ1-1
V gene: TRBV9
CDR3 protein: CASSVDHNTEAFF
CDR3 DNA: TGTGCCAGCAGCGTAGACCACAACACTGAAGCTTTCTTT

D gene: .
clone size: once
J gene: TRBJ2-3
V gene: TRBV9
CDR3 protein: CASSAQISSTDTQYF
CDR3 DNA: TGTGCCAGCAGCGCACAGATTTCTAGCACAGATACGCAGTATTTT

D gene: .
clone size: .
J gene: TRBJ2-7
V gene: TRBV29-1
CDR3 protein: CSVAGSPLSSYEQYF
CDR3 DNA: TGCAGCGTTGCAGGGTCCCCTCTTTCCTCCTACGAGCAGTACTTC

D gene: TRBD1
clone size: .
J gene: TRBJ1-5
V gene: TRBV6-1
CDR3 protein: CASSDRTGGNQPQHF
CDR3 DNA: TGTGCCAGCAGTGATCGGACAGGGGGCAATCAGCCCCAGCATTTT

D gene: TRBD2
clone size: .
J gene: TRBJ2-1
V gene: TRBV7-8
CDR3 protein: CASSLEVVWSSGDNEQFF
CDR3 DNA: TGTGCCAGCAGCTTAGAGGTAGTTTGGTCTAGCGGGGACAATGAGCAGTTCTTC

D gene: TRBD1
clone size: few
J gene: TRBJ2-7
V gene: TRBV5-1
CDR3 protein: CASSRTEAGGESYEQYF
CDR3 DNA: TGCGCCAGCAGCCGCACAGAGGCAGGGGGAGAATCCTACGAGCAGTACTTC

D gene: TRBD2
clone size: once
J gene: TRBJ2-3
V gene: TRBV7-8
CDR3 protein: CASSLESSTSGRYRTDTQYF
CDR3 DNA: TGTGCCAGCAGCTTAGAATCTTCGACTAGCGGGAGGTATCGCACAGATACGCAGTATTTT

D gene: .
clone size: .
J gene: TRBJ1-2
V gene: TRBV5-4
CDR3 protein: CASRRGTRVYGYTF
CDR3 DNA: TGTGCCAGCAGGCGGGGCACAAGGGTCTATGGCTACACCTTC